This T cell receptor (beta chain) was sequenced during a study of CD8+CD57+ T cells in acquired aplastic anemia. Study-wide context: CD4+ and CD8+ cells, once sorted, gave DNA averaging approximately 3 ug.

Profiles of TCR beta VDJ and CDR3 were generated from a genomic DNA template. Via MiXCR, TCRdb re-called the reads, giving one row per CDR3 protein. The table has a few hundred thousand distinct CDR3 sequences, less than 60% seen once. V was trimmed by 4 bases and J by 1 base, leaving 15 bases between them. The V gene's germline CDR1 is LGHDT and CDR2 YNNKEL (reference sequence). CDR3 length: 16 residues. In the case of this clonotype: Its specificity is not known.

Study findings and constraints: With respect to CD8+ Simpson's diversity, patients and controls did not differ significantly. Almost 30 sequences, all CD8+ CDR3, were shared between patients and controls.

Patients chosen for sequencing had CD8+CD57+ cells that had expanded, as shown by flow cytometry. The gene calls are TRBV3-1 and TRBJ2-3; D remains ambiguous. This receptor was identified in a human donor with aplastic anemia. Sequencing was carried out using sorted CD4+, CD8+, or CD8+CD57+ T cells (not recorded which) from PBMCs. The CDR3 nucleotides are TGTGCCAGCAGCCCCTGGACCGCGTCCGGCACAGATACGCAGTATTTT. This gives the protein CASSPWTASGTDTQYF.